The rows below give T cell receptor beta chains drawn from one sample of a study of T cell responses to AZD1222 COVID-19 vaccine. Sequenced by immunoSEQ multiplex PCR; TCRdb stores in-frame clones only, minus some. The data show around 80,000 clones, roughly 88% seen once. This specimen was peripheral blood, taken on day 0 of AZD1222 vaccination. The receptor source for this set is an adult in good health. Each CDR3 is given with its conserved first and last residue. Each record gives: clone size, V gene, J gene, D gene, CDR3 DNA, CDR3 protein. The D gene is left open where the match is weak. Size is stated for part of the rows, as once, few or many counts, or as a class when the clone is expanded.

NA	TRBV6-5	TRBJ2-7	NA	TGTGCCAGCCGATTGAGGGGCTCCTACGAGCAGTACTTC	CASRLRGSYEQYF
NA	TRBV27	TRBJ1-4	NA	TGTGCCAGCAGTTTATCGACTTTGAGTGAAAAACTGTTTTTT	CASSLSTLSEKLFF
NA	TRBV7-3	TRBJ2-3	NA	TGTGCCAGCAGCCTCGGCGAAGGGGCGCAGTATTTT	CASSLGEGAQYF
NA	TRBV7-2	TRBJ1-4	NA	TGTGCCAGCAGTCCTCAGCTAGGAGCAACTAATGAAAAACTGTTTTTT	CASSPQLGATNEKLFF
NA	TRBV4-2	TRBJ2-7	TRBD1	TGTGCCAGCAGCCAAGTGGACAGGGAAGTCCACGAGCAGTACTTC	CASSQVDREVHEQYF
NA	TRBV30	TRBJ1-4	NA	TGTGCCTGGAGTGCGTTGGGGATGTTGGGGGAAAAACTGTTTTTT	CAWSALGMLGEKLFF
NA	TRBV10-3	TRBJ2-5	NA	TGTGCCATCAGTGAGTCAAAGGGGCGCGCACTCGAGACCCAGTACTTC	CAISESKGRALETQYF
NA	TRBV3-1/TRBV3-2	TRBJ1-2	NA	TGTGCCAGCAGCCAGGGGGTTGGCTACACCTTC	CASSQGVGYTF
once	TRBV9	TRBJ2-3	NA	TGTGCCAGCAGCGCCAGCCGGGACCCCCGGGGGACGCAGTATTTT	CASSASRDPRGTQYF
NA	TRBV30	TRBJ1-2	NA	TGTGCCTGGAATCTCGCAGGGGCGTATGGCTACACCTTC	CAWNLAGAYGYTF
NA	TRBV27	TRBJ1-5	NA	TGTGCCAGCAGCTCCGGGGATAGCAATCAGCCCCAGCATTTT	CASSSGDSNQPQHF
NA	TRBV7-6	TRBJ1-1	NA	TGTGCCAGCAGCTTAGCGCCGGCAGAAACTGAAGCTTTCTTT	CASSLAPAETEAFF
NA	TRBV11-2	TRBJ2-1	TRBD2	TGTGCCAGCAGCTTAGACGCGAACCTAAACAGCGGGAGGTCCGACAATGAGCAGTTCTTC	CASSLDANLNSGRSDNEQFF
NA	TRBV28	TRBJ2-7	NA	TGTGCCAGCAGTTTTCCGGGACAAGCCTACGAGCAGTACTTC	CASSFPGQAYEQYF
NA	TRBV18	TRBJ1-2	TRBD1	TGTGCCAGCTCAAGGGACAGGGTCAGTGGCTACACCTTC	CASSRDRVSGYTF
NA	TRBV24-1	TRBJ2-1	NA	TGTGCCACCGCTGTCGGGACTGAGCAGTTCTTC	CATAVGTEQFF
NA	TRBV5-1	TRBJ2-7	NA	TGCGCCAGCAGCCCGCCCGGCCCCTACGAGCAGTACTTC	CASSPPGPYEQYF
few	TRBV3-1/TRBV3-2	TRBJ2-7	NA	TGTGCCAGCAGCCCCTTTACAGGGACCTCCTACGAGCAGTACTTC	CASSPFTGTSYEQYF
NA	TRBV20-1	TRBJ2-7	NA	TGCAGTGCTAGGGGGGACTCCGTGGGGTACTTC	CSARGDSVGYF
NA	TRBV6-5	TRBJ1-6	NA	TGTGCCACCCTCAGGTCTGGGGCCCTCCACTTT	CATLRSGALHF
NA	TRBV7-3	TRBJ2-5	NA	TGTGCCAGCAGCTTAGGGGGGCCTGGGCGGGAGACCCAGTACTTC	CASSLGGPGRETQYF
NA	TRBV5-1	TRBJ2-2	TRBD1	TGCGCCAGCAGCTCCGGGACAGGCGCCGGGGAGCTGTTTTTT	CASSSGTGAGELFF
NA	TRBV20-1	TRBJ2-7	NA	TGCAGTGCTAATGAGGACGGCTCCTACGAGCAGTACTTC	CSANEDGSYEQYF
NA	TRBV27	TRBJ2-7	NA	TGTGCCAGCAGTTCCTACTACGAGCAGTACTTC	CASSSYYEQYF
NA	TRBV7-8	TRBJ1-6	TRBD1	TGTGCCAGCAGCTTGAGGGAGGGGACAGCTGGTTCACCCCTCCACTTT	CASSLREGTAGSPLHF
NA	TRBV7-2	TRBJ2-5	NA	TGTGCCAGCAGCCTCTGGGGGGTGGAGACCCAGTACTTC	CASSLWGVETQYF
NA	TRBV5-1	TRBJ2-3	NA	TGCGCCAGCAGCCCCCAGGTAATCGGAGATACGCAGTATTTT	CASSPQVIGDTQYF
NA	TRBV10-2	TRBJ2-3	NA	TGCGCCAGCAGGGACGACAGGAGTCATGATACGCAGTATTTT	CASRDDRSHDTQYF
NA	TRBV5-5	TRBJ1-5	TRBD1	TGTGCCAGCAGCGGGGGGACAGTTCGACAGCCCCAGCATTTT	CASSGGTVRQPQHF
NA	TRBV30	TRBJ1-5	TRBD1	TGTGCCTGGACCGCCGGGACAGGGTACAATCAGCCCCAGCATTTT	CAWTAGTGYNQPQHF
NA	TRBV9	TRBJ1-3	TRBD1	TGTGCCAGCAGCGGGAGACAGGGAAAAAGCTCTGGAAACACCATATATTTT	CASSGRQGKSSGNTIYF
NA	TRBV6-5	TRBJ1-4	NA	TGTGCCAGTCAGCTCGATGAAAAACTGTTTTTT	CASQLDEKLFF
NA	TRBV30	TRBJ1-4	NA	TGTGCCTGGAGCGGCCTAAGGCAAGGCGGGGAAAAACTGTTTTTT	CAWSGLRQGGEKLFF
NA	TRBV9	TRBJ1-1	NA	TGTGCCAGCTCACCGGTGAACACTGAAGCTTTCTTT	CASSPVNTEAFF
NA	TRBV11-2	TRBJ2-7	NA	TGTGCCAGCAGCTTAGCACTAGTGGACGAGCAGTACTTC	CASSLALVDEQYF
NA	TRBV27	TRBJ2-3	NA	TGTGCCAGCAGTTCCTCTAGCCAGGGTACGCAGTATTTT	CASSSSSQGTQYF
NA	TRBV3-1/TRBV3-2	TRBJ2-3	NA	TGTGCCAGCAGCCTGGGTAGCACAGATACGCAGTATTTT	CASSLGSTDTQYF
NA	TRBV4-1	TRBJ1-6	NA	TGCGCCAGCAGCCAACGATCTGGGGGTGATAATTCACCCCTCCACTTT	CASSQRSGGDNSPLHF
NA	TRBV7-8	TRBJ2-7	TRBD1	TGTGCCAGCAGGGGGGACAGATCCTACGAGCAGTACTTC	CASRGDRSYEQYF
NA	TRBV5-6	TRBJ2-1	TRBD2	TGTGCCAGCTTCGACCTCGGACTAGCGGGGGCCGCCCCCTACAATGAGCAGTTCTTC	CASFDLGLAGAAPYNEQFF
NA	TRBV7-3	TRBJ2-7	NA	TGTGCCAGCAGCGATGGACAGTCCTACGAGCAGTACTTC	CASSDGQSYEQYF
once	TRBV9	TRBJ1-3	NA	TGTGCCAGCAGCGTAAAGGGGGTGGATACCACCATATATTTT	CASSVKGVDTTIYF
NA	TRBV19	TRBJ1-5	NA	TGTGCCAGTAGCTGGACGGGTGGCAATCAGCCCCAGCATTTT	CASSWTGGNQPQHF
few	TRBV4-1	TRBJ1-5	TRBD1	TGCGCCAGCAGCAACAGGGGAGGCCAGCCCCAGCATTTT	CASSNRGGQPQHF
NA	TRBV7-2	TRBJ2-3	NA	TGTGCCAGCAGCTTAGGTGGGTCAGATACGCAGTATTTT	CASSLGGSDTQYF
few	TRBV12-5	TRBJ1-6	TRBD1	TGTGCTAGTGGTTTGGTCCTCGGACAGGGCCGCTATAATTCACCCCTCCACTTT	CASGLVLGQGRYNSPLHF
NA	TRBV28	TRBJ1-5	NA	TGTGCCAACCGGGGACATTGGGGCAATCAGCCCCAGCATTTT	CANRGHWGNQPQHF
NA	TRBV7-8	TRBJ2-7	TRBD1	TGTGCCAGCAGCTCGACCTATTCCGGGACAGTGGTAGGAGAGCAGTACTTC	CASSSTYSGTVVGEQYF
NA	TRBV4-1	TRBJ2-3	NA	TGCGCCAGCAGCCAAGACGGGTTCGGCACAGATACGCAGTATTTT	CASSQDGFGTDTQYF
NA	TRBV5-4	TRBJ2-3	NA	TGTGCCAGCAGCTTATCCGGCGGACCTTCCACAGATACGCAGTATTTT	CASSLSGGPSTDTQYF
NA	TRBV10-3	TRBJ2-5	TRBD2	TGTGCCATCGGACTAGCGGGAGGGCTGGAGACCCAGTACTTC	CAIGLAGGLETQYF
NA	TRBV2	TRBJ1-1	NA	TGTGCCAGCATGGCTGGGACCGGCTTAATTGGGACTGAAGCTTTCTTT	CASMAGTGLIGTEAFF
NA	TRBV7-9	TRBJ2-5	TRBD2	TGTGCCAGCAGCCACCCCCCAGCTAGCGGGGGTCAAGAGACCCAGTACTTC	CASSHPPASGGQETQYF
NA	TRBV5-6	TRBJ2-3	NA	TGTGCCAGCAGCTTGGGGGTCAGCGGCGGTCGCACAGATACGCAGTATTTT	CASSLGVSGGRTDTQYF
NA	TRBV10-3	TRBJ2-5	TRBD2	TGTGCCATCAGTGAATCTAGCGGGATCGGAGAGACCCAGTACTTC	CAISESSGIGETQYF
NA	TRBV5-1	TRBJ2-7	NA	TGCGCCAGCAGCCCGGAACAGGGCCCCTGGAACGAGCAGTACTTC	CASSPEQGPWNEQYF
few	TRBV12-5	TRBJ2-1	TRBD1	TGTGCTAGTGGTTCGGGTCTCGACCGGACAGGGAGGAATGAGCAGTTCTTC	CASGSGLDRTGRNEQFF
NA	TRBV7-3	TRBJ2-5	NA	TGTGCCAGCAGCTTAAGGGCGGGGACCCAAGAGACCCAGTACTTC	CASSLRAGTQETQYF